A single sample is the source of the 17 T cell receptor beta chains below, sequenced in a study of blood T cell repertoires in COVID-19. TCRdb's table, derived via immunoSEQ multiplex PCR, lists solely in-frame clones and lacks some. The sample lists around 250,000 clones, around 90% occurring once. The sequenced material came from PBMCs or T cells enriched from blood (not recorded which). Receptors were obtained from a human donor in a cohort exposed to, infected with or recovered from COVID-19 (not recorded which). The donor label of this sample is uncertain.

The chain uses TRBV11-3 and TRBJ2-1; D is possibly TRBD2 (6 bases). The V and J ends lost 2 bases and 4 bases respectively, with 12 bases between them. From germline, CDR1 is SGHNT and CDR2 YENEEA. The CDR3 is 15 amino acids. The CDR3 region is CASSLRGTLYNEQFF. Written as DNA, the CDR3 is TGTGCCAGCAGCTTACGGGGGACCCTTTACAATGAGCAGTTCTTC.

The chain links TRBV24-1 to TRBJ1-1; D possibly corresponds to TRBD1 (6 bases). V shed 9 bases and J shed 0 bases, with 13 bases lying between them. Germline loops: CDR1 KGHDR, CDR2 SFDVKD. The CDR3 length is 14 residues. CDR3 coding DNA: TGTGCCACCCAGGGGCCTGGATTGAACACTGAAGCTTTCTTT. This gives the protein CATQGPGLNTEAFF.

The rearrangement joins TRBV30 to TRBJ1-1; weak D call: TRBD1 (5 bases). Germline CDR1 is GTSNPN and CDR2 is SVGIG (reference sequence). The CDR3 consists of 14 residues. V was clipped by 3 bases and J by 1 base, with 12 bases between them. CDR3 sequence (DNA): TGTGCCTGGAGCGCAGGGTTCGAGAACACTGAAGCTTTCTTT. As protein: CAWSAGFENTEAFF.

The chain recombines TRBV5-4 with TRBJ2-1; a possible D gene is TRBD1 (6 bases). Trimming removed 4 bases at V and 8 bases at J, with 13 bases between. Per germline, CDR1 SGHNT and CDR2 YYREEE (reference sequence). This CDR3 has 13 amino acids. The CDR3 DNA reads TGTGCCAGCAGCCCGAACAGGGTCCATGAGCAGTTCTTC. Protein: CASSPNRVHEQFF.

The chain employs TRBV13 and TRBJ2-1, with 11 bases lining up with TRBD1. CDR1 and CDR2 from the germline V gene are PRHDT and FYEKMQ (reference sequence). V lost 5 bases to trimming and J lost 7 bases; unmatched junction nucleotides: 4. The CDR3 contains 14 residues. The CDR3, as DNA: TGTGCCAGCAGCCTGGGACAGGGGGGAAATGAGCAGTTCTTC. Protein sequence: CASSLGQGGNEQFF.

The chain carries TRBV2 and TRBJ1-4, with no clear D. Germline loops: CDR1 SNHLY, CDR2 FYNNEI. Trimming removed 3 bases from V and 5 bases from J, with 10 bases in between. The CDR3 runs to 14 residues. CDR3 coding DNA: TGTGCCAGCAGTGACCAAGCACGGAATGAAAAACTGTTTTTT. It translates to CASSDQARNEKLFF. Variable domain in full (rest from reference TRBV2 and TRBJ1-4): EPEVTQTPSHQVTQMGQEVILRCVPISNHLYFYWYRQILGQKVEFLVSFYNNEISEKSEIFDDQFSVERPDGSNFTLKIRSTKLEDSAMYFCASSDQARNEKLFFGSGTQLSVL.

The J gene is TRBJ2-3, the V gene TRBV6-1, with 11 bases aligning to TRBD2. Losses at the gene ends were 1 base for V and 4 bases for J; bases not matched to a gene: 4. From germline, CDR1 is MNHNS and CDR2 SASEGT. There are 16 residues in the CDR3. CDR3 sequence (DNA): TGTGCCAGCAGTGAAGGTAGCGGGGGGGCCGCAGATACGCAGTATTTT. It codes for CASSEGSGGAADTQYF.

In the case of this clone: The sample carries other DNA sequences with the same CDR3. The V gene is TRBV27, the J gene TRBJ2-7; possibly TRBD1 for D (6 bases). Germline V gene lookup returns CDR1 MNHEY and CDR2 SMNVEV (reference sequence). The CDR3 length is 14 residues. V dropped 2 bases and J dropped 2 bases, with 10 bases sitting between them. The CDR3 loop is CASSLGGGAYEQYF. In nucleotides, the CDR3 is TGTGCCAGCAGTTTAGGTGGGGGCGCCTACGAGCAGTACTTC.

This clone was seen once. V usage is TRBV30 and J usage is TRBJ2-4; D may be TRBD1 (6 bases). The CDR3 has 11 amino acids. V lost 8 bases and J 6 bases, leaving 11 bases between the germline ends. Germline V CDR1 and CDR2: GTSNPN, SVGIG (reference sequence). CDR3 bases: TGTGCCCTTGGACAGCGAAACATTCAGTACTTC. It encodes CALGQRNIQYF.

V and J are TRBV7-2 and TRBJ2-3; tentatively, D is TRBD2 (5 bases). Germline V gene lookup returns CDR1 SGHTA and CDR2 FQGNSA. Trimming took 5 bases from V and 2 from J, leaving 5 bases between them. CDR3 size: 12 residues. This chain's CDR3 is CASSDYTDTQYF. The DNA of the CDR3 is TGTGCCAGCAGCGACTACACAGATACGCAGTATTTT.

The chain uses TRBV5-1 and TRBJ2-7; 11 bases map to TRBD2. The CDR3 covers 14 residues. V shed 4 bases and J 3 bases; nucleotides not matched to a gene: 3. Per germline, CDR1 SGHRS and CDR2 YFSETQ. The CDR3 protein is CASSRTSGFYEQYF. The DNA for the CDR3 is TGCGCCAGCAGCCGGACTAGCGGGTTCTACGAGCAGTACTTC.

The chain has TRBV30 and TRBJ1-3; D gene unclear. V was pared by 0 bases and J by 0 bases, with 9 bases between. The CDR3 spans 15 residues. Germline V CDR1 and CDR2: GTSNPN, SVGIG (reference sequence). CDR3 protein: CAWSVLIGSGNTIYF. CDR3 in DNA: TGTGCCTGGAGTGTACTAATCGGCTCTGGAAACACCATATATTTT.

The V and J genes are TRBV30 and TRBJ1-4, with a weak D call TRBD1 (5 bases). Per the germline V gene, CDR1 is GTSNPN and CDR2 is SVGIG (reference sequence). V lost 5 bases to trimming and J lost 8 bases, with 15 bases between them. The CDR3 has 13 amino acids. CDR3 in amino acids: CAWSRPAGEKLFF. In DNA form, the CDR3 reads TGTGCCTGGTCCCGTCCCGCAGGGGAAAAACTGTTTTTT.

The chain has TRBV19 and TRBJ1-1; no definite D call. V gave up 3 bases and J gave up 0 bases, with 8 bases separating them. This CDR3 spans 14 amino acids. CDR1 is LNHDA, CDR2 SQIVND, per germline (reference sequence). CDR3 residues: CASSIRLMNTEAFF. CDR3 coding DNA: TGTGCCAGTAGTATCCGACTGATGAACACTGAAGCTTTCTTT.

The CDR3 here is CASRPGQGAPQPQHF. In nucleotides, the CDR3 is TGTGCCAGTAGACCCGGACAGGGGGCGCCTCAGCCCCAGCATTTT. The chain carries TRBV19 and TRBJ1-5; 11 bases map to TRBD1. The CDR3 runs to 15 residues. The germline gives CDR1 LNHDA, CDR2 SQIVND (reference sequence). V was clipped by 6 bases and J by 6 bases; unmatched bases: 7.

The genes are TRBV6-6 and TRBJ1-2, with 7 positions matching TRBD1. V trimming: 6 bases; J trimming: 2 bases; junction bases outside the gene matches: 12. This CDR3 comprises 16 residues. Germline V lookup: CDR1 MNHNY, CDR2 SVGAGI (reference sequence). CDR3 sequence: CASSPTAGGLNYGYTF. Here the CDR3 DNA reads TGTGCCAGCAGCCCAACCGCAGGGGGGCTGAACTATGGCTACACCTTC.

V and J are TRBV7-8 and TRBJ1-2, with 9 bases lining up with TRBD1. The CDR3 is 16 residues long. Looked up from germline, CDR1 is SGHVS and CDR2 is FQNEAQ. V lost 5 bases to trimming and J lost 4 bases; unmatched junction nucleotides: 11. The CDR3 nucleotides read TGTGCCAGCAGCGTCGGGACAGGGCCTATTGGCTATGGCTACACCTTC. Its translation is CASSVGTGPIGYGYTF.